A selection of T cell receptor beta chains follows, all from one sample in a study of CD8 T cell repertoires and HIV-1 epitope variants. These TCRs are of unknown antigen specificity. Repertoires were generated with immunoSEQ multiplex PCR, while TCRdb's copy carries only in-frame clones and drops some. In the table there are 5,400 or so clones, less than 70% of which are singletons. Sequencing was carried out using cultured CD8+ T cells derived from PBMCs. These receptor sequences come from a male donor with HIV. CDR3s include the opening cysteine and the closing phenylalanine or tryptophan. Each record gives: clone size, D gene, J gene, V gene, CDR3 protein, CDR3 DNA. D genes are given only for firm matches. The size of a clone is reported for some rows only, either as once, few or many, or as a class for expanded clones.

>-|TRBD1|TRBJ2-2|TRBV29-1
CSVEATQGWGTGELFF
TGCAGCGTTGAAGCGACACAGGGGTGGGGGACCGGGGAGCTGTTTTTT
>few|-|TRBJ1-1|TRBV4-1
CASSFSMNTEAFF
TGCGCCAGCAGTTTCAGTATGAACACTGAAGCTTTCTTT
>few|-|TRBJ1-1|TRBV7-9
CASSLDTEAFF
TGTGCCAGCAGCTTAGATACTGAAGCTTTCTTT
>once|TRBD1|TRBJ1-4|TRBV30
CAWSTGQGDGLFF
TGTGCCTGGTCAACCGGACAGGGAGATGGGCTGTTTTTT
>-|-|TRBJ2-1|TRBV5-6
CASSLGAYEQFF
TGTGCCAGCAGCTTGGGTGCGTACGAGCAGTTCTTC
>-|TRBD2|TRBJ2-2|TRBV18
CASSPSASGGLTGELFF
TGTGCCAGCTCACCCAGCGCTAGCGGGGGGCTTACCGGGGAGCTGTTTTTT
>few|TRBD2|TRBJ2-7|TRBV7-9
CASSLAGLAVTYEQYF
TGTGCCAGCAGCTTAGCTGGACTAGCGGTGACCTACGAGCAGTACTTC
>-|-|TRBJ2-7|TRBV7-9
CASSLLSGGHEQYF
TGTGCCAGCAGCTTACTGAGTGGGGGACACGAGCAGTACTTC
>few|-|TRBJ2-1|TRBV5-1
CASSLVELPNNEQFF
TGCGCCAGCAGCTTGGTAGAACTCCCTAACAATGAGCAGTTCTTC
>few|-|TRBJ1-5|TRBV23-1
CASSQRSNQPQHF
TGCGCCAGCAGTCAACGGAGCAATCAGCCCCAGCATTTT
>-|TRBD2|TRBJ2-7|TRBV5-6
CASSPTSAAYEQYF
TGTGCCAGCAGCCCCACTAGCGCGGCCTACGAGCAGTACTTC
>few|-|TRBJ2-5|TRBV28
CASSFRETQYF
TGTGCCAGCAGTTTTCGAGAGACCCAGTACTTC
>-|-|TRBJ1-1|TRBV28
CASSLKLRTGEAFF
TGTGCCAGCAGTTTAAAGCTTAGAACTGGTGAAGCTTTCTTT
>-|-|TRBJ2-2|TRBV5-6
CASTQGGGELFF
TGTGCCAGCACCCAAGGTGGCGGGGAGCTGTTTTTT
>few|-|TRBJ1-5|TRBV6-5
CASSSLNNQPQHF
TGTGCCAGCAGTTCCCTAAATAATCAGCCCCAGCATTTT
>-|TRBD1|TRBJ2-1|TRBV28
CASSTWDRGSYNEQFF
TGTGCCAGCAGTACCTGGGACAGGGGATCCTACAATGAGCAGTTCTTC
>-|TRBD2|TRBJ2-7|TRBV23-1
CASIRLAGLEGYEQYF
TGCGCCAGCATTAGGCTAGCGGGCCTCGAAGGCTACGAGCAGTACTTC
>-|-|TRBJ2-7|TRBV7-9
CASEGQGYEQYF
TGTGCCAGCGAAGGTCAGGGCTACGAGCAGTACTTC
>-|-|TRBJ2-1|TRBV28
CASSLAYRSSYNEQFF
TGTGCCAGCAGTTTGGCTTACAGAAGCTCCTACAATGAGCAGTTCTTC
>-|-|TRBJ2-2|TRBV4-1
CASSQSGGTGTGELFF
TGCGCCAGCAGCCAAAGTGGCGGGACCGGCACCGGGGAGCTGTTTTTT
>-|-|TRBJ1-2|TRBV14
CASSQAQGTGYTF
TGTGCCAGCAGCCAAGCACAGGGAACCGGCTACACCTTC
>-|-|TRBJ2-3|TRBV2
CASRMGGGWTDTQYF
TGTGCCAGCCGAATGGGAGGGGGTTGGACAGATACGCAGTATTTT
>medium-sized|-|TRBJ2-3|TRBV29-1
CSAAGTESTDTQYF
TGCAGCGCGGCGGGCACCGAGTCCACAGATACGCAGTATTTT
>few|-|TRBJ2-7|TRBV28
CASSSDVSAYEQYF
TGTGCCAGCAGTTCAGATGTCTCGGCCTACGAGCAGTACTTC
>-|TRBD2|TRBJ2-5|TRBV28
CASSLSDGGVGETQYF
TGTGCCAGCAGTTTATCCGACGGGGGGGTCGGAGAGACCCAGTACTTC
>-|-|TRBJ2-7|TRBV7-6
CASSFPGLSYEQYF
TGTGCCAGCAGCTTCCCGGGACTCTCCTACGAGCAGTACTTC
>-|-|TRBJ1-6|TRBV5-4
CASSFREGNSPLHF
TGTGCCAGCAGTTTCAGGGAGGGGAATTCACCCCTCCACTTT
>few|-|TRBJ2-7|TRBV5-8
CASSLVASTYEQYF
TGTGCCAGCAGCTTGGTGGCCTCAACCTACGAGCAGTACTTC
>once|-|TRBJ1-5|TRBV7-8
CASSQRWDQPQHF
TGTGCCAGCAGCCAAAGGTGGGATCAGCCCCAGCATTTT
>-|TRBD2|TRBJ2-3|TRBV5-1
CASSPGVAGASTDTQYF
TGCGCCAGCAGCCCCGGTGTAGCGGGAGCTAGCACAGATACGCAGTATTTT
>-|TRBD2|TRBJ2-1|TRBV19
CASSILAGDYNEQFF
TGTGCCAGTAGTATACTAGCGGGAGACTACAATGAGCAGTTCTTC
>few|TRBD1|TRBJ2-7|TRBV5-6
CASSTGQGHEQYF
TGTGCCAGCAGCACTGGACAGGGCCACGAGCAGTACTTC
>-|-|TRBJ1-1|TRBV9
CASNSLNTEAFF
TGTGCCAGCAACAGCTTGAACACTGAAGCTTTCTTT
>-|TRBD1|TRBJ1-1|TRBV4-3
CASSVYRDREDEAFF
TGCGCCAGCAGCGTTTACCGGGACAGGGAAGATGAAGCTTTCTTT
>-|-|TRBJ1-1|TRBV7-3
CASSLMDSPNTEAFF
TGTGCCAGCAGCCTTATGGACAGTCCGAACACTGAAGCTTTCTTT
>-|-|TRBJ1-1|TRBV18
CASSPGRGPNTEAFF
TGTGCCAGCTCACCAGGCAGGGGACCGAACACTGAAGCTTTCTTT
>once|-|TRBJ1-1|TRBV10-2
CASSPTGETGQAFF
TGCGCCAGCAGTCCCACGGGGGAAACAGGACAAGCTTTCTTT
>-|TRBD1|TRBJ2-2|TRBV7-8
CASSLGTGLTGELFF
TGTGCCAGCAGCTTGGGGACAGGGCTCACCGGGGAGCTGTTTTTT
>-|-|TRBJ2-1|TRBV7-6
CASSSGEYNEQFF
TGTGCCAGCAGCTCCGGGGAGTACAATGAGCAGTTCTTC
>-|TRBD1|TRBJ1-2|TRBV7-6
CASSPGQGGTYGHTF
TGTGCCAGCAGCCCAGGACAGGGAGGCACTTATGGCCACACCTTC
>-|TRBD1|TRBJ1-4|TRBV4-3
CASSQGIPGQGDATNEKLFF
TGCGCCAGCAGCCAAGGAATTCCGGGACAGGGGGATGCAACTAATGAAAAACTGTTTTTT
>-|TRBD1|TRBJ2-3|TRBV6-4
CASSRDRVTDTQYF
TGTGCCAGCTCGCGGGACAGGGTCACAGATACGCAGTATTTT
>-|-|TRBJ1-2|TRBV5-4
CASSPWPVELDYGYTF
TGTGCCAGCAGCCCTTGGCCGGTAGAATTGGACTATGGCTACACCTTC
>-|-|TRBJ1-2|TRBV21-1
CASSTKAGRTAFYTF
TGTGCCAGCAGCACTAAAGCAGGACGGACCGCCTTCTACACCTTC
>-|-|TRBJ1-5|TRBV10-3
CAISESVSNQPQHF
TGTGCCATCAGTGAGTCCGTTAGCAATCAGCCCCAGCATTTT
>-|-|TRBJ2-7|TRBV11-2
CASSLSEQYF
TGTGCCAGCAGCTTATCCGAGCAGTACTTC
>few|-|TRBJ1-6|TRBV14
CASSQEWGAYNSPLHF
TGTGCCAGCAGCCAAGAGTGGGGGGCCTATAATTCACCCCTCCACTTT
>-|-|TRBJ2-7|TRBV9
CASSGGGSTGLYEQYF
TGTGCCAGCAGCGGGGGGGGATCGACAGGGCTTTACGAGCAGTACTTC
>few|-|TRBJ2-7|TRBV27
CASSFYRLGSYEQYF
TGTGCCAGCAGTTTTTATAGGCTAGGCTCTTACGAGCAGTACTTC
>few|-|TRBJ2-3|TRBV6-1
CASSEALGGLGSDTQYF
TGTGCCAGCAGTGAAGCGCTTGGGGGGTTGGGTTCAGATACGCAGTATTTT
>few|TRBD1|TRBJ2-4|TRBV6-5
CASSPGQAQNIQYF
TGTGCCAGCAGTCCCGGACAGGCCCAAAACATTCAGTACTTC
>-|-|TRBJ2-2|TRBV6-1
CASSSGTLNTGELFF
TGTGCCAGCAGCTCCGGGACTCTTAACACCGGGGAGCTGTTTTTT
>few|-|TRBJ2-7|TRBV28
CASSPPDSYEQYF
TGTGCCAGCAGCCCCCCGGACAGCTACGAGCAGTACTTC
>once|-|TRBJ2-7|TRBV7-6
CASSSGLGGHEQYF
TGTGCCAGCAGCTCAGGTCTAGGGGGGCACGAGCAGTACTTC
>-|TRBD2|TRBJ2-1|TRBV30
CAWSTTSGGYNEQFF
TGTGCCTGGAGTACTACTAGCGGGGGCTACAATGAGCAGTTCTTC
>-|TRBD1|TRBJ2-7|TRBV29-1
CSVEGQGDYEQYF
TGCAGCGTGGAGGGACAGGGGGACTACGAGCAGTACTTC
>few|-|TRBJ2-7|TRBV6-5
CASSDSYEQYF
TGTGCCAGCAGTGACAGCTACGAGCAGTACTTC
>-|TRBD2|TRBJ2-5|TRBV5-4
CASSAVIGGNQETQYF
TGTGCCAGCAGCGCGGTTATCGGGGGGAACCAAGAGACCCAGTACTTC
>once|-|TRBJ2-1|TRBV5-6
CASSLEQGSYNEQFF
TGTGCCAGCAGCTTGGAGCAGGGATCCTACAATGAGCAGTTCTTC